In this sample, the clone carrying this TCR beta chain turned up once. What it recognizes is unknown. RNA extraction and reverse transcription yielded cDNA as sequencing template. Measured with immunoSEQ multiplex PCR; TCRdb has only the in-frame clones, and not every one. The sample contains approximately 300,000 clones, about 62% of which appear only once. This record belongs to a study of CD8+ T cells in alopecia areata. About the research overall: For treated patients, severity scores reflected the percentage of scalp area affected.

Findings and caveats of the study: Among patients, TCR sharing was less clear than in mice, a difference possibly due in part to HLA diversity in the patient population.

Trimming took 3 bases from V and 10 from J, leaving 19 bases between them. The germline gives CDR1 GTSNPN, CDR2 SVGIG (reference sequence). CDR3 size: 14 residues. As for treatment: oral pan-JAK inhibitor, 5-10 mg twice daily. This rearrangement joins TRBV30 to TRBJ2-1; D unresolved. The TCR was taken from a human donor with alopecia areata. This specimen consisted of CD4+ T cells sorted from blood, obtained at week 24, from a patient treated with tofacitinib. The CDR3 reads CAWRASRFGWEQFF. The CDR3 nucleotides read TGTGCCTGGAGGGCAAGTCGGTTTGGGTGGGAGCAGTTCTTC.